The 14 T cell receptor beta chains below all came from one sample that was sequenced in a study of blood T cell repertoires in COVID-19. Sequenced by immunoSEQ multiplex PCR; TCRdb stores in-frame clones only, minus some. The sample includes more than 55,000 clones, over 70% seen only once; the top ten take roughly 3.2%. Sequenced material: peripheral blood. These receptors were obtained from a man in his sixties with acute or convalescent COVID-19.

The chain uses TRBV5-4 and TRBJ1-1; D unclear. The CDR3 consists of 15 residues. Germline CDR1 and CDR2: SGHNT and YYREEE (reference sequence). Trimming took off 2 bases at V and 1 base at J, with 12 bases between the two ends. DNA for the CDR3: TGTGCCAGCAGCTTCCAGTCCCTCCAGAACACTGAAGCTTTCTTT. This translates into CASSFQSLQNTEAFF.

The genes are TRBV6-5 and TRBJ1-6, with D hard to call. Between the trimmed V and J ends, which lost 6 bases and 0 bases, there was a span of 9 bases. The CDR3 spans 15 residues. Germline CDR1 and CDR2: MNHEY and SVGAGI. The CDR3 loop is CASSGVSSYNSPLHF. The CDR3 DNA sequence: TGTGCCAGCAGCGGGGTGAGCTCCTATAATTCACCCCTCCACTTT.

The chain carries TRBV5-5 and TRBJ2-7; D not certain. The V end was cut by 0 bases, the J end by 3 bases, with 7 bases between. CDR1 is SGHKS, CDR2 YYEKEE, per germline (reference sequence). This CDR3 is built from 13 residues. The CDR3 nucleotides are TGTGCCAGCAGCTTGGTGGCGGACTACGAGCAGTACTTC. Protein sequence: CASSLVADYEQYF.

The chain couples TRBV7-2 to TRBJ2-3, with no clear D. Looked up from germline, CDR1 is SGHTA and CDR2 is FQGNSA. This CDR3 is built from 15 residues. V gave up 4 bases and J gave up 3 bases, with 14 bases separating them. The CDR3 region is CASSSSSSRTDTQYF. The DNA for the CDR3 is TGTGCCAGCAGCTCCAGTAGTTCCAGGACAGATACGCAGTATTTT.

The chain carries TRBV27 and TRBJ2-1; D remains ambiguous. Trimming removed 6 bases from V and 0 bases from J, with 12 bases in between. Germline V gives CDR1 MNHEY, CDR2 SMNVEV (reference sequence). This CDR3 spans 15 amino acids. The CDR3 protein is CASSSYSSSYNEQFF. CDR3 bases: TGTGCCAGCAGCTCCTATTCTAGCTCCTACAATGAGCAGTTCTTC.

The chain employs TRBV25-1 and TRBJ1-5, with D tentatively TRBD1 (6 bases). The ends were cut back, 6 bases at V and 5 bases at J, with 8 bases in the middle. The CDR3 runs 12 residues. Germline CDR1 is MGHDK and CDR2 is SYGVNS. CDR3 sequence: CASRAGDQPQHF. CDR3 coding DNA: TGTGCCAGCAGGGCAGGGGATCAGCCCCAGCATTTT.

This clone has a handful of counts. This chain links TRBV2 with TRBJ2-7; D is perhaps TRBD2 (7 bases). Germline V gives CDR1 SNHLY, CDR2 FYNNEI. CDR3 size: 15 residues. V gave up 5 bases and J gave up 7 bases, with 21 bases separating them. The CDR3 here is CASSPRGAQGMEQYF. The CDR3 nucleotides are TGTGCCAGCAGTCCCCGGGGGGCTCAGGGGATGGAGCAGTACTTC.

The chain carries TRBV7-6 and TRBJ1-1; no reliable D call. Germline lookup yields CDR1 SGHVS and CDR2 FNYEAQ. Trimming removed 5 bases from V and 0 bases from J, with 13 bases in between. The CDR3 is 15 amino acids. CDR3 coding DNA: TGTGCCAGCAGCACCTACCCGTACCTGAACACTGAAGCTTTCTTT. As protein: CASSTYPYLNTEAFF.

This clone came up a few times. The V and J genes are TRBV24-1 and TRBJ2-6; D is uncertain. This CDR3 contains 16 residues. Germline CDR1 is KGHDR and CDR2 is SFDVKD. The germline V and J ends were trimmed by 9 bases and 0 bases, with 14 bases remaining between them. CDR3 sequence reads: CATGRVLSSGANVLTF. In DNA form, the CDR3 reads TGTGCCACCGGTAGAGTGTTGAGCTCTGGGGCCAACGTCCTGACTTTC.

V and J are TRBV29-1 and TRBJ2-1, with 8 bases identical to TRBD2. With V trimmed by 5 bases and J by 7 bases, 7 bases remained unmatched. The CDR3 is 13 amino acids. Germline assignment: CDR1 SQVTM and CDR2 ANQGSEA. CDR3 in amino acids: CSVRGGAWNEQFF. The CDR3 coding sequence is TGCAGCGTTCGGGGGGGGGCTTGGAATGAGCAGTTCTTC.

This clone was recorded only once. This chain uses TRBV10-3 with TRBJ1-2, with D maybe TRBD1 (6 bases). Trimming shortened V by 8 bases and J by 8 bases, and 21 bases separated the two germline ends. The CDR3 is made up of 14 amino acids. From germline, CDR1 is ENHRY and CDR2 SYGVKD. The CDR3 here is CAIGDNAITAGYTF. CDR3 nucleotide sequence: TGTGCCATCGGGGACAACGCGATCACAGCCGGCTACACCTTC.

V gene TRBV7-9 combines with J gene TRBJ2-1; D possibly corresponds to TRBD2 (6 bases). CDR3 length: 14 residues. Germline V CDR1 and CDR2: SEHNR, FQNEAQ (reference sequence). V lost 3 bases and J 12 bases, leaving 18 bases between the germline ends. CDR3 nucleotide sequence: TGTGCCAGCAGCTTTCAGATAACTAGCAGTTGGCAGTTCTTC. This encodes CASSFQITSSWQFF. Complete variable domain (other parts from reference TRBV7-9 and TRBJ2-1): DTGVSQNPRHKITKRGQNVTFRCDPISEHNRLYWYRQTLGQGPEFLTYFQNEAQLEKSRLLSDRFSAERPKGSFSTLEIQRTEQGDSAMYLCASSFQITSSWQFFGPGTRLTVL.

This chain links TRBV7-9 with TRBJ1-4, with D possibly being TRBD1 (6 bases). This CDR3 spans 16 amino acids. V lost 4 bases and J 1 base, leaving 13 bases between the germline ends. Looked up from germline, CDR1 is SEHNR and CDR2 is FQNEAQ (reference sequence). CDR3 sequence reads: CASSSDRLRTNEKLFF. DNA of the CDR3: TGTGCCAGCAGCTCCGACAGGTTAAGAACTAATGAAAAACTGTTTTTT.

V usage is TRBV9 and J usage is TRBJ1-2, with D possibly matching TRBD1 (5 bases). This CDR3 is 16 amino acids long. Germline CDR1 SGDLS, CDR2 YYNGEE. The V end lost 0 bases, the J end lost 3 bases, and 15 bases lay between the germline ends. The CDR3, as DNA: TGTGCCAGCAGCGTAGCTCCCGAAACAGGTTACTATGGCTACACCTTC. Its translation: CASSVAPETGYYGYTF.